The entry that follows covers one T cell receptor beta chain sequence. Seattle researchers signed up patients amid active infection and tracked them longitudinally. Germline V gene data show CDR1 as SGHRS and CDR2 as YFSETQ. Trimming pared 1 base from V and 4 bases from J, leaving 8 bases between. The CDR3 length is 14 residues. This specimen belongs to a study of blood T cell repertoires in COVID-19. In the source study's methods: It was from reference gene primer amplification that nucleated cell counts were estimated. Sequenced by immunoSEQ multiplex PCR; TCRdb stores in-frame clones only, minus some. D and trimming come from the DNA, and the V and J calls and clone size come from that table. The table has 150,000 to 200,000 clones, around 86% seen once.

The sequenced sample consisted of peripheral blood. The sequence was collected from a woman aged 65 to 85 with COVID-19, enrolled during active disease. This chain uses TRBV5-1 with TRBJ2-2; no definite D call. The CDR3 region has the DNA TGCGCCAGCAGCTTGACAGAGCCCACCGGGGAGCTGTTTTTT. Translation: CASSLTEPTGELFF.